Following are 17 T cell receptor beta chains from one sample sequenced in a study of cytomegalovirus exposure and HLA in healthy donors. Vbeta (60) and Jbeta (13) primers were used in the PCR. Profiled with immunoSEQ multiplex PCR; TCRdb holds only in-frame clones, not every one. The table shows 100,000 to 150,000 clones, with about 80% occurring only once. The sequencing sample was made of PBMCs. The receptors derive from a woman in her 50s in good health and CMV-seropositive.

V is TRBV5-1 and J is TRBJ2-7, with D perhaps TRBD2 (5 bases). Germline CDR1 SGHRS, CDR2 YFSETQ. The CDR3 covers 15 residues. The germline V and J ends were trimmed by 0 bases and 0 bases, with 10 bases remaining between them. The CDR3 DNA is TGCGCCAGCAGCTTGGTAGCGTTTAGCTCCTACGAGCAGTACTTC. Protein product: CASSLVAFSSYEQYF.

This clone was seen more than once but under ten times. The chain joins TRBV12-1 to TRBJ1-1; TRBD1, the table's D call, was not compared with the DNA. TRBV12-1 is tagged as a pseudogene. The CDR3 runs 13 residues. Here the CDR3 reads CASHDRGHAEAFF. The CDR3 DNA reads as TGTGCCAGCCACGACAGGGGGCATGCTGAAGCTTTCTTT.

The chain combines TRBV5-1 with TRBJ2-1; maybe TRBD2 (6 bases). Germline assignment: CDR1 SGHRS and CDR2 YFSETQ. CDR3 length: 15 residues. The germline V and J ends were trimmed by 2 bases and 7 bases, with 16 bases remaining between them. The CDR3 DNA sequence: TGCGCCAGCAGCTTAGCCGGGGGTCCCATAAATGAGCAGTTCTTC. Protein: CASSLAGGPINEQFF.

This chain connects TRBV7-2 to TRBJ2-2; TRBD2 is a possible D gene (6 bases). Germline assignment: CDR1 SGHTA and CDR2 FQGNSA. This CDR3 spans 16 amino acids. V lost 5 bases, J lost 1 base, and 14 bases lay in between. The CDR3 region has the DNA TGTGCCAGCAGCCCGCCGGGACTTCGGAACACCGGGGAGCTGTTTTTT. It is translated as CASSPPGLRNTGELFF.

The rearrangement uses TRBV2 and TRBJ2-5, with 7 nucleotides matching TRBD1. Germline V gene lookup returns CDR1 SNHLY and CDR2 FYNNEI. CDR3 size: 15 residues. Losses at the gene ends were 4 bases for V and 4 bases for J; bases not matched to a gene: 9. The CDR3 sequence is CASSVIPGGGETQYF. The CDR3 nucleotides read TGTGCCAGCAGTGTAATCCCAGGGGGTGGAGAGACCCAGTACTTC.

The CDR3 region has the DNA TGTGCCAGCAGTCACGCCAGGGGGTCGCCCTACGAGCAGTACTTC. This encodes CASSHARGSPYEQYF. The rearrangement links TRBV27 to TRBJ2-7; 7 bases are shared with TRBD1. V dropped 5 bases and J dropped 2; count of bases not matched to a gene: 9. The CDR3 is 15 residues long. Germline loops: CDR1 MNHEY, CDR2 SMNVEV (reference sequence).

This chain links TRBV2 with TRBJ1-3; 7 positions match TRBD1. V shed 5 bases, J shed 4 bases, and the junction held 8 bases outside the gene matches. This CDR3 region has 15 residues. Germline CDR1 reads SNHLY; CDR2 reads FYNNEI. The CDR3 DNA is TGTGCCAGCAGTTTGACAGGGTCAGGCGGAAACACCATATATTTT. This encodes CASSLTGSGGNTIYF. Looking up the rest from reference TRBV2 and TRBJ1-3 gives the full variable domain: EPEVTQTPSHQVTQMGQEVILRCVPISNHLYFYWYRQILGQKVEFLVSFYNNEISEKSEIFDDQFSVERPDGSNFTLKIRSTKLEDSAMYFCASSLTGSGGNTIYFGEGSWLTVV.

This chain connects TRBV4-1 to TRBJ2-1; 10 nucleotides match TRBD2. CDR3 length: 19 amino acids. V lost 0 bases to trimming and J lost 9 bases; unmatched junction nucleotides: 17. Germline lookup yields CDR1 MGHRA and CDR2 YSYEKL. CDR3 in DNA: TGCGCCAGCAGCCAAGATCCGGGGTCGGGAGCGGGAGGGGGCCTTGAGCAGTTCTTC. Protein product: CASSQDPGSGAGGGLEQFF.

V is TRBV5-1 and J is TRBJ1-2, with D possibly TRBD1 on 5 matching bases. V shed 4 bases and J shed 2 bases, with 12 bases lying between them. Germline V gene sequence: CDR1 SGHRS, CDR2 YFSETQ. CDR3 size: 14 residues. The CDR3 protein is CASSRRDVNYGYTF. DNA for the CDR3: TGCGCCAGCAGCAGGAGGGACGTGAACTATGGCTACACCTTC. The complete variable domain, with remaining parts taken from reference TRBV5-1 and TRBJ1-2, reads KAGVTQTPRYLIKTRGQQVTLSCSPISGHRSVSWYQQTPGQGLQFLFEYFSETQRNKGNFPGRFSGRQFSNSRSEMNVSTLELGDSALYLCASSRRDVNYGYTFGSGTRLTVV.

The chain links TRBV7-6 to TRBJ1-2; 7 bases agree with TRBD1. The CDR3 contains 13 residues. Germline-derived CDR1 and CDR2 are SGHVS and FNYEAQ. Germline trimming cut 1 base from V and 5 bases from J; bases unmatched to any gene: 1. The CDR3 DNA follows: TGTGCCAGCAGCTTAGACAGGGGATATGGCTACACCTTC. This encodes CASSLDRGYGYTF.

The V gene is TRBV5-1, the J gene TRBJ2-6; D is unresolved. Germline CDR1 reads SGHRS; CDR2 reads YFSETQ. Trimming took off 0 bases at V and 1 base at J, with 5 bases between the two ends. This CDR3 has 15 amino acids. The CDR3 DNA reads as TGCGCCAGCAGCTTGGGTAATTCTGGGGCCAACGTCCTGACTTTC. Amino acid sequence: CASSLGNSGANVLTF.

This clone was seen only once. This chain connects TRBV15 to TRBJ2-1; TRBD1 aligns across 11 bases. The CDR3 runs to 15 residues. Germline V gene sequence: CDR1 LNHNV, CDR2 YYDKDF (reference sequence). J was trimmed by 6 bases and V by 4 bases; bases with no gene match: 5. The CDR3 nucleotides are TGTGCCACCAGCACCCGGGACAGGGGGTTCAATGAGCAGTTCTTC. The encoded protein is CATSTRDRGFNEQFF.

The CDR3 bases are TGTGCCAGCAGTGAAAGGGGGCAGGGGGCCGCGTCTGGAAATCAGCCCCAGCATTTT. This translates into CASSERGQGAASGNQPQHF. V and J are TRBV2 and TRBJ1-5, with 8 bases fitting TRBD1. Germline CDR1 SNHLY, CDR2 FYNNEI. V lost 2 bases and J lost 4; bases outside the gene matches: 16. CDR3 length equals 19 residues.

The chain is built from TRBV27 and TRBJ1-5; no clear D. With 7 bases removed from V and 2 bases from J, the gap between germline ends came to 12 bases. Germline V gene lookup returns CDR1 MNHEY and CDR2 SMNVEV (reference sequence). The CDR3 length is 14 residues. CDR3 amino acids: CASTLIGGNQPQHF. CDR3 DNA sequence: TGTGCCAGCACCCTCATCGGAGGCAATCAGCCCCAGCATTTT.

The rearrangement links TRBV4-3 to TRBJ2-7, with 10 bases matching TRBD1. Looked up from germline, CDR1 is LGHNA and CDR2 is YSLEER. V gave up 2 bases and J gave up 5 bases; unmatched junction bases: 9. The CDR3 length is 16 residues. This CDR3 is CASSQSRETGGHEQYF. The CDR3 region has the DNA TGCGCCAGCAGCCAAAGTAGGGAGACAGGGGGCCACGAGCAGTACTTC.

This clone occurred a few times. This rearrangement joins TRBV9 to TRBJ1-2; possible D gene TRBD1, 6 bases. The ends were cut back, 4 bases at V and 8 bases at J, with 12 bases in the middle. CDR1 is SGDLS and CDR2 is YYNGEE in the germline V gene. The CDR3 length is 12 residues. This CDR3 is CASSRAQGGYTF. CDR3 DNA sequence: TGTGCCAGCAGCCGAGCTCAGGGGGGCTACACCTTC.

The V and J genes are TRBV5-4 and TRBJ2-3; D is undetermined. V lost 4 bases and J lost 0, with 15 bases in between. The germline CDR1 and CDR2 sequences are SGHNT and YYREEE (reference sequence). This CDR3 comprises 16 residues. CDR3 loop: CASSPAARSSTDTQYF. The CDR3 region has the DNA TGTGCCAGCAGCCCCGCGGCGAGATCGAGCACAGATACGCAGTATTTT. The whole variable domain, filled in from reference TRBV5-4 and TRBJ2-3, reads ETGVTQSPTHLIKTRGQQVTLRCSSQSGHNTVSWYQQALGQGPQFIFQYYREEENGRGNFPPRFSGLQFPNYSSELNVNALELDDSALYLCASSPAARSSTDTQYFGPGTRLTVL.